This TCR beta chain was found in a study of T cells expressing NK-cell markers. For each CDR3 protein, TCRdb gives one entry from its re-call of the 5' RACE reads, without DNA. This sample contains 550,000 to 600,000 distinct CDR3 sequences. CDR1 is SGHTA, CDR2 FQGNSA, per germline. The CDR3 is made up of 14 amino acids. The sequenced sample consisted of blood T cells: a sorted CD56 or NKG2C T cell subset, CD4+ or CD8+ T cells, or bulk PBMC T cells (not recorded which). The V call is TRBV7-2, the J call TRBJ2-4; the TCRdb D gene call, TRBD1, has no DNA to confirm it. The source is a young man in good health. The CDR3 protein is CASSRTGQGNIQYF.